Described below is a single T cell receptor beta chain sequence and its context. Its target is unknown. CDR1 and CDR2 from the germline V gene are MNHEY and SMNVEV (reference sequence). The CDR3 sequence is 14 residues long. With V trimmed by 2 bases and J by 3 bases, 0 bases remained unmatched. This sample stems from a study of T cell repertoires in cytomegalovirus infection. Study details: Signatures in public TCR beta sequences pointed to both CMV infection and matching HLA type. Study observations and caveats: The ex vivo response showed dominance by HLA-C-restricted CMV-specific TCR beta clonotypes.

Using its own MiXCR run on the reads, TCRdb lists one record per CDR3 protein. The repertoire has about 310,000 distinct CDR3 sequences, roughly 25% of them found once; the top ten carry 13%. The sample was cultured PBMCs, taken from culture after CMV antigen stimulation. The sequence was collected from a human donor in good health (CMV status not recorded). Some clones in this sample may be carry-over from other donors' samples. The chain has TRBV27 and TRBJ2-1, with TRBD2 matching over 8 bases. Here the CDR3 reads CASSLGTSYNEQFF. CDR3 nucleotide sequence: TGTGCCAGCAGTTTAGGGACTAGCTACAATGAGCAGTTCTTC.